The clone carrying this T cell receptor beta chain was observed a few times. Its antigen is unidentified. This CDR3 contains 13 residues. Deletions cut 6 bases from V and 6 bases from J, with 11 bases between. CDR1 and CDR2 (germline): MDHEN, SYDVKM. This sample was taken from a study of shared clonotypes between healthy human individuals. Overall study findings and caveats: Rarefaction indicated that sorted-subset sequencing remained incomplete although depth was large. Non-shared clonotypes had lower generation probabilities than those shared by all four donors.

Every immunoSEQ plate was one replicate of a subset's evenly spread DNA. TCRdb's table, derived via immunoSEQ multiplex PCR, lists solely in-frame clones and lacks some. Of about 1.1 million clones in the sample, around three quarters were seen once. This sequence joins TRBV28 and TRBJ2-2; D might be TRBD1 (6 bases). Sequenced: memory CD4+ T cells from PBMCs. Subset in this sample: CD45RA-negative fraction. The receptor was derived from a man aged 18 to 30 in good health. Some clones in this sample may be carry-over from other donors' samples. Written as DNA, the CDR3 is TGTGCCAGCAGACCAACAGGGCCCGGGGAGCTGTTTTTT. Protein: CASRPTGPGELFF.